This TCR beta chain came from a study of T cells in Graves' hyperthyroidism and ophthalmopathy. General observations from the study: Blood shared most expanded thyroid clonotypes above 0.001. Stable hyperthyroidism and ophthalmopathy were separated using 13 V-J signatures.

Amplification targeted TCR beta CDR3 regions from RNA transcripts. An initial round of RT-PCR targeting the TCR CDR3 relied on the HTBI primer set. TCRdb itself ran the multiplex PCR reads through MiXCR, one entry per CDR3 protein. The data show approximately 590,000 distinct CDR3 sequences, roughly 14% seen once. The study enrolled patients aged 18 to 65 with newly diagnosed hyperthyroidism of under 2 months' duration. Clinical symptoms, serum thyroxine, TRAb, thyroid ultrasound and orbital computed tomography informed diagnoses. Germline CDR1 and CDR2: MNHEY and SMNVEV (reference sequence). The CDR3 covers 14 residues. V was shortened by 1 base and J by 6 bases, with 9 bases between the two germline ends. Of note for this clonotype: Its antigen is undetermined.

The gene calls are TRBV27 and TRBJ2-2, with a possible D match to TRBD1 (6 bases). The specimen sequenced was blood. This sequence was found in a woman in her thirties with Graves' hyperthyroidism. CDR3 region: CASSLFSGAGELFF. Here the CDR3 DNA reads TGTGCCAGCAGTTTATTCTCAGGGGCCGGGGAGCTGTTTTTT.